Sequencing of this T cell receptor (beta chain) was carried out in a study of cytomegalovirus exposure and HLA in healthy donors. Across the study: Roughly 89 million unique TCR sequences came from HLA-typed donors in an early release.

The primer mix had 60 Vbeta and 13 Jbeta primers. Produced via immunoSEQ multiplex PCR; TCRdb's table is partial and in-frame only. The sample carries about 82,000 clones, 74% recorded once. This CDR3 spans 14 amino acids. Trimming cost V 7 bases and J 10 bases; bases outside gene matches: 10. The germline V gene encodes CDR1 ENHRY and CDR2 SYGVKD. The chain carries TRBV10-3 and TRBJ1-6, with TRBD1 identical over 7 bases. This clonotype originated in a man between 40 and 49 years old in good health and CMV-seropositive. The sample taken for sequencing was PBMCs. CDR3 sequence reads: CAINPQGFGSPLHF. The CDR3 coding sequence is TGTGCCATCAATCCACAGGGGTTTGGCTCACCCCTCCACTTT.